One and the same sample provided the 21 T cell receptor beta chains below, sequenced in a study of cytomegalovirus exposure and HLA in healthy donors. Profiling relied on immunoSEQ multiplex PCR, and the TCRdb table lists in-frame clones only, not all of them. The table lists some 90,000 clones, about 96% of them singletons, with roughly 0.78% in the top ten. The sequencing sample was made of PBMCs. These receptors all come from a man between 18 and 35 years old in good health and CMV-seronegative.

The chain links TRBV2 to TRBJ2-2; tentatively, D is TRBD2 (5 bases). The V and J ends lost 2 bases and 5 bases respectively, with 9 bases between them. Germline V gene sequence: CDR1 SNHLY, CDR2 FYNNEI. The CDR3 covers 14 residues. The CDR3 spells CASSESRGTGELFF. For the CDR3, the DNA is TGTGCCAGCAGTGAAAGCCGGGGTACCGGGGAGCTGTTTTTT.

For the CDR3, the DNA is TGCAGCGTCCGTCAGGGGTCATCCAATCAGCCCCAGCATTTT. This translates into CSVRQGSSNQPQHF. The genes are TRBV29-1 and TRBJ1-5; D possibly corresponds to TRBD1 (6 bases). The CDR3 is 14 amino acids. CDR1 and CDR2 from the germline V gene are SQVTM and ANQGSEA. Trimming took 6 bases from V and 3 from J, leaving 15 bases between them.

The DNA of the CDR3 is TGTGCCAGCAGCTTGGAGATAGCGGAGGATACGCAGTATTTT. It specifies CASSLEIAEDTQYF. This chain links TRBV7-2 with TRBJ2-3; possibly TRBD2 for D (6 bases). Trimming removed 3 bases from V and 6 bases from J, with 13 bases in between. This CDR3 spans 14 amino acids. CDR1 and CDR2 (germline): SGHTA, FQGNSA.

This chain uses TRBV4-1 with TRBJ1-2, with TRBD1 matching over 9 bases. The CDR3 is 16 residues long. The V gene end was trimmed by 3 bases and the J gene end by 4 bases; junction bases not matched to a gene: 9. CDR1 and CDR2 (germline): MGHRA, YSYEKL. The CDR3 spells CASSQTGTGTSYGYTF. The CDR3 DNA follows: TGCGCCAGCAGCCAGACCGGGACAGGGACCAGCTATGGCTACACCTTC.

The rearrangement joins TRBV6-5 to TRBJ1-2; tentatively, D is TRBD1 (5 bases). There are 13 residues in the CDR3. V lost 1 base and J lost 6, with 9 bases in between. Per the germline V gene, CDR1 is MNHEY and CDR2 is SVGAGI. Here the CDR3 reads CASSYFGGDGYTF. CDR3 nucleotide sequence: TGTGCCAGCAGTTACTTCGGGGGAGATGGCTACACCTTC.

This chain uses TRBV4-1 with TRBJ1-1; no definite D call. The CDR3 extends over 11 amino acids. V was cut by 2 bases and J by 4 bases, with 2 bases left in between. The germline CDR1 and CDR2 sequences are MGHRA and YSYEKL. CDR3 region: CASSQRTEAFF. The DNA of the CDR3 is TGCGCCAGCAGCCAACGCACTGAAGCTTTCTTT.

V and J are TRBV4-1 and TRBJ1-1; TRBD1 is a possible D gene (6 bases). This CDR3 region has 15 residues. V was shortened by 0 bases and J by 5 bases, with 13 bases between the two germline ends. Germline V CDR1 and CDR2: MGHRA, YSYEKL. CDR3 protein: CASSQERRGGTEAFF. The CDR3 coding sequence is TGCGCCAGCAGCCAAGAACGGAGGGGGGGGACTGAAGCTTTCTTT.

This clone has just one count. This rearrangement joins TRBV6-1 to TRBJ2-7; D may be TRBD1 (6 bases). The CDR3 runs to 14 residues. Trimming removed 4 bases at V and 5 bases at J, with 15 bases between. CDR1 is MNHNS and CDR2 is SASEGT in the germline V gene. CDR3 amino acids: CASSVTGTLHEQYF. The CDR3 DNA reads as TGTGCCAGCAGTGTGACCGGGACACTCCACGAGCAGTACTTC.

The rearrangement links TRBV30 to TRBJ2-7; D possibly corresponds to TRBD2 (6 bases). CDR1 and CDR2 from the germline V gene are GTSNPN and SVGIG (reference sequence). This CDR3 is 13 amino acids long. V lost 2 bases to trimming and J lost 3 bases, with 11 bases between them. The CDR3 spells CAWSRDWVYEQYF. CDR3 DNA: TGTGCCTGGAGTAGGGACTGGGTCTACGAGCAGTACTTC.

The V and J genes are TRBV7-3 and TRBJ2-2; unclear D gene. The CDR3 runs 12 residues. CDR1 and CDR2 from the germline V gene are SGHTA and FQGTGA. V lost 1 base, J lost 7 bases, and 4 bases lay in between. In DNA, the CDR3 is TGTGCCAGCAGCTTAATCCTCGGGGAGCTGTTTTTT. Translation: CASSLILGELFF. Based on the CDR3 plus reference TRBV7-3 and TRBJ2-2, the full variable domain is GAGVSQTPSNKVTEKGKYVELRCDPISGHTALYWYRQSLGQGPEFLIYFQGTGAADDSGLPNDRFFAVRPEGSVSTLKIQRTERGDSAVYLCASSLILGELFFGEGSRLTVL.

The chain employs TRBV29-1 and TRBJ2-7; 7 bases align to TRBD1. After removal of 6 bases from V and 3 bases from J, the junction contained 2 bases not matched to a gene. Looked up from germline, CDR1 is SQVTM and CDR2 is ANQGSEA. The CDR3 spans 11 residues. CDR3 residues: CSVRTGYEQYF. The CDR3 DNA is TGCAGCGTCCGGACAGGCTACGAGCAGTACTTC.

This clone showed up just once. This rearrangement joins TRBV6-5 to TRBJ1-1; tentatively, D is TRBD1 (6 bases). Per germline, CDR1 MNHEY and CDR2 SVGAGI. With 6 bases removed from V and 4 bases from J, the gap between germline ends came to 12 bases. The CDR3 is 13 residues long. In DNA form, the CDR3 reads TGTGCCAGCAGCTTACACAGGGCCACTGAAGCTTTCTTT. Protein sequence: CASSLHRATEAFF.

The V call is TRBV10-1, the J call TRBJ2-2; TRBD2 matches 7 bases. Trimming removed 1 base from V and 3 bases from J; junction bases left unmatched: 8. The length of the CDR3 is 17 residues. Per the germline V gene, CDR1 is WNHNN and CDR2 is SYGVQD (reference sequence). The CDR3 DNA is TGCGCCAGCAGTGAGTTGGGGACTACGGCGGACACCGGGGAGCTGTTTTTT. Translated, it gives CASSELGTTADTGELFF.

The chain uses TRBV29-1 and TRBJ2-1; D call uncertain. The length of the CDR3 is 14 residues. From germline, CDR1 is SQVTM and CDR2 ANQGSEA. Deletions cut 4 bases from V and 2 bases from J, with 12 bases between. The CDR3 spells CSVGVSGPYNEQFF. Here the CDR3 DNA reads TGCAGCGTTGGGGTTTCGGGTCCCTACAATGAGCAGTTCTTC.

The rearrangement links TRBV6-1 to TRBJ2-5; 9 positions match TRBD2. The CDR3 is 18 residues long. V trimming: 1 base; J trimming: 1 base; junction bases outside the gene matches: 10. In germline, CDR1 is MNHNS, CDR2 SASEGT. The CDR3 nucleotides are TGTGCCAGCAGTGAAGGAGGTCCTCAACTAGCGGGCCAAGAGACCCAGTACTTC. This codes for CASSEGGPQLAGQETQYF.

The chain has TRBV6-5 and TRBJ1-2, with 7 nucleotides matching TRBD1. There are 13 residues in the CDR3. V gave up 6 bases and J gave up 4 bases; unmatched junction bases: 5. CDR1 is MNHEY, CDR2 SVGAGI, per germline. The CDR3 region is CASRGDSSYGYTF. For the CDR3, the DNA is TGTGCCAGCAGGGGGGACAGTTCCTATGGCTACACCTTC.

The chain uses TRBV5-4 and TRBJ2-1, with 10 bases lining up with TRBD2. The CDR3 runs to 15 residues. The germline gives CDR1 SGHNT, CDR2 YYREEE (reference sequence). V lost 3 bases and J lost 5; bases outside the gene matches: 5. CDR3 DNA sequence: TGTGCCAGCAGCTCGGGACTAGCGACTAACAATGAGCAGTTCTTC. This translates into CASSSGLATNNEQFF.

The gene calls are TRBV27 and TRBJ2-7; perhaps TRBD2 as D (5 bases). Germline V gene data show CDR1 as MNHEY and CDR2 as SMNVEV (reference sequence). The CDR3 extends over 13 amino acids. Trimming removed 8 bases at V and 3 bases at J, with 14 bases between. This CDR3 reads CASSWTQNYEQYF. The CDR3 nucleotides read TGTGCCAGCTCCTGGACTCAGAACTACGAGCAGTACTTC.

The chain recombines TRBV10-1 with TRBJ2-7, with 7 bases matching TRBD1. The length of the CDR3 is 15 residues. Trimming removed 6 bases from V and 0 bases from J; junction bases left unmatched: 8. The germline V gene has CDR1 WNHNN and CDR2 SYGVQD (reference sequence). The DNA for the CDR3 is TGCGCCAGCAGCGGAACAGGGGTAGCCTCCTACGAGCAGTACTTC. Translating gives CASSGTGVASYEQYF.

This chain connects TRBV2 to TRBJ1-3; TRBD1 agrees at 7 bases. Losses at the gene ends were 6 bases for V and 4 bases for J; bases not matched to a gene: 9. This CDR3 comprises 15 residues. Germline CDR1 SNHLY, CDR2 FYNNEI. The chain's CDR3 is CASSLDRVRGNTIYF. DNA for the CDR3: TGTGCCAGCAGCCTAGACAGGGTGCGGGGAAACACCATATATTTT.

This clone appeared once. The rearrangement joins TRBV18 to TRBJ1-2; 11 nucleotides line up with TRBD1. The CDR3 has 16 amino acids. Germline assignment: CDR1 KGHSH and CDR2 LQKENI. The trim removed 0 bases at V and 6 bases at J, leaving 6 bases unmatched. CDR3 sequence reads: CASSPPGQGGSNGYTF. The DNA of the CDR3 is TGTGCCAGCTCACCACCGGGACAGGGGGGGTCTAATGGCTACACCTTC.